This T cell receptor (beta chain) is drawn from a study of blood T cells in healthy people across ages (dated by TCRdb to 2015 to 2017). Background on the whole study: In model experiments, template switching captured about one uniquely barcoded TCR beta cDNA molecule for every two T cells. To track age-related changes in TCR beta repertoire diversity, the study relied on deep sequencing normalized with unique cDNA molecular identifiers. Four age groups were formed from the donors: young (average approximately 15 years), middle-aged (approximately 39), aged (roughly 59) and long-lived (more than 75). To avoid experimental bias, donors of different ages were spread randomly across the sequencing lanes. Two additional independent replicas of 1 million unique cDNA reads from the same blood draw were analyzed for two donors (one aged 18 to 29 and one aged 80 or older).

Donors were around 37 systemically healthy Caucasian individuals from Russia aged roughly 6 to 90 years. Each donor gave approximately 10 milliliters of peripheral blood, collected into EDTA-treated Vacutainer tubes. PBMCs were isolated by Ficoll-Paque density-gradient centrifugation, with at least 7 million obtained per sample. Trizol reagent was used to extract total RNA from PBMCs, with at least 6 micrograms per sample. Naive CD45RAhigh/CD27high T cell percentages were measured by flow cytometry on a PBMC aliquot from every donor. The library came from 5' RACE. Sequenced using an Illumina HiSeq 2500. A second 7 to 11 cycle PCR used a sample-barcoded 5' primer and a J-beta primer mix. Each TCR beta cDNA molecule received a unique molecular identifier from a template-switch 5' adaptor carrying 12 random nucleotides. Each sample yielded at least 3 million CDR3-containing paired-end reads. The Mint cDNA synthesis kit, primed by a TRBC-specific oligonucleotide, was used to synthesize first-strand cDNA from all RNA. Following uracil-DNA glycosylase treatment, all cDNA underwent a first 18-cycle PCR with the universal primers M1SS and BC2_uni_R. The published analysis was carried out like this. Each sample was normalized by randomly selecting 1 million high-quality reads, each carrying a distinct molecular identifier. Instead of being binned into consensus sequences, reads with shared molecular identifiers were discarded. CDR3 identification, clonotype clustering and error correction used MiTCR with a Q25 quality threshold and the strictest error-elimination algorithm. A nonparametric unseen species model with Euler transformation was used to estimate lower-bound total TCR beta diversity. The public reads were reprocessed in TCRdb via fastp at Q25 and MiXCR, keeping in-frame beta chains. Identical CDR3 proteins give one entry, which carries the most common genes and DNA. The V and J calls come from TCRdb's annotation, not from the publication. The sample table shows about 1.4 million distinct CDR3 sequences, and approximately 60% are seen once. The ten biggest clones cover roughly 7% of the sample.

Regarding this clonotype: Its antigen specificity is not known. No base quality information exists; no much larger clone differs at one position.

CDR1 and CDR2 are drawn from the germline V gene: SGHRS, YFSETQ. Ends trimmed: V by 4 bases, J by 4 bases; bases unmatched to a gene: 9. From the cysteine through the phenylalanine, the CDR3 covers 16 amino acids. Here the CDR3 DNA is all that survives: 48 bases in frame from base 1. The paper as a whole reports these results and caveats: Bulk unsorted PBMC profiling prevented conclusive comparison of naive and antigen-experienced compartments. Compared with the aged group, the long-lived group had more naive CD4+ T cells, fewer expanded clones and increased TCR diversity, suggesting age selection. Observed TCR beta diversity correlated strongly with the percentage of naive T cells measured by flow cytometry. Donor CMV infection status was unknown, potentially confounding age-related changes in expanded clonotypes. Estimates of total diversity from one million sequenced T cells were regarded as lower bounds and underestimates. As age increased, observed TCR beta diversity per million T cells dropped in a roughly linear way, and a significant reduction was already evident by age around 41.

The source of this sequence is a man between 18 and 29 years old in good health. The sample was blood. The chain is made from TRBV5-1 and TRBJ2-3; 10 nucleotides in the junction match TRBD2. The nucleotide sequence reads as follows: TGCGCCAGCAGCGCCTCTAGCGGGAGTGTCGCAGATACGCAGTATTTT. Translated, it reads CASSASSGSVADTQYF.